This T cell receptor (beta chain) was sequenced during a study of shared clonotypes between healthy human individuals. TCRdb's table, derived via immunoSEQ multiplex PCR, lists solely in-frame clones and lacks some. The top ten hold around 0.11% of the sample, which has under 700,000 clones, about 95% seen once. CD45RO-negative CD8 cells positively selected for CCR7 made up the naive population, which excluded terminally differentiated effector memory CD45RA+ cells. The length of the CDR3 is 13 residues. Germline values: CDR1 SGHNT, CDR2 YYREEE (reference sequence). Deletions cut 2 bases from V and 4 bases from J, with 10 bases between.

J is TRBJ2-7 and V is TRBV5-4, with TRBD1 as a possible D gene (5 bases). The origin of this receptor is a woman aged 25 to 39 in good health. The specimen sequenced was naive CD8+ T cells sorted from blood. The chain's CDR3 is CASSFSGRYEQYF. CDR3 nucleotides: TGTGCCAGCAGCTTCTCAGGGCGGTACGAGCAGTACTTC. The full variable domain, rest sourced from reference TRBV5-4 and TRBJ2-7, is ETGVTQSPTHLIKTRGQQVTLRCSSQSGHNTVSWYQQALGQGPQFIFQYYREEENGRGNFPPRFSGLQFPNYSSELNVNALELDDSALYLCASSFSGRYEQYFGPGTRLTVT.